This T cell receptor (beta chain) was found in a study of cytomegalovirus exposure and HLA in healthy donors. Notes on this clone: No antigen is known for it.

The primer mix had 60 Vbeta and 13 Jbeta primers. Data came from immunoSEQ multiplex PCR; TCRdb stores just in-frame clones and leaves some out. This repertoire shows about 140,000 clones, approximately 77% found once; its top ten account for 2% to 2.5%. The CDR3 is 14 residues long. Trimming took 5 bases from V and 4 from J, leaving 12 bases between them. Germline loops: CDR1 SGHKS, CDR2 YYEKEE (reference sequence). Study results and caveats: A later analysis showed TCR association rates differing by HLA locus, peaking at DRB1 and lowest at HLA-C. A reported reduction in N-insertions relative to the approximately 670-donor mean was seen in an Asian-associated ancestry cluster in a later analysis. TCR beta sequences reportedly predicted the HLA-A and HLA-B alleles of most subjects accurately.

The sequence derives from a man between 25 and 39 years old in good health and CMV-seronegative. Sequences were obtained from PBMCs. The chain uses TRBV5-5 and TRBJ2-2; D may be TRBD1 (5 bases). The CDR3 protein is CASSSQVTTGELFF. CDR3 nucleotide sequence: TGTGCCAGCAGTTCACAGGTTACCACCGGGGAGCTGTTTTTT.